The 30 T cell receptor beta chains below come from one sample, sequenced in a study of blood T cells in healthy people across ages. For the second PCR, which ran for about 7 to 11 cycles, a sample-barcoded 5' primer and a J-beta primer mix were used. TCRdb independently ran MiXCR on the 5' RACE reads; one entry per CDR3 protein. The sample gives hundreds of thousands of distinct CDR3 sequences, around three fifths of which show up once; approximately 24% is in the top ten. The sequenced sample consisted of blood. The receptors derive from a man aged 35-49 years in good health.

The gene calls are TRBV3-1 and TRBJ2-7, with TRBD1 as a possible D gene (6 bases). This CDR3 has 15 amino acids. CDR1 and CDR2 from the germline V gene are LGHDT and YNNKEL (reference sequence). The V and J ends lost 1 base and 0 bases respectively, with 10 bases between them. The CDR3 reads CASSQVDSPSYEQYF. The CDR3 nucleotides read TGTGCCAGCAGCCAAGTGGACAGCCCCTCCTACGAGCAGTACTTC.

The V gene is TRBV9, the J gene TRBJ1-2; no definite D call. Deletions cut 6 bases from V and 8 bases from J, with 23 bases between. Germline V gene data show CDR1 as SGDLS and CDR2 as YYNGEE. The CDR3 extends over 15 amino acids. The CDR3 DNA sequence: TGTGCCAGCACAAAACTTGAAGGAGGAGCGCGGGGCTACACCTTC. Encoded protein: CASTKLEGGARGYTF.

This clonotype was observed a few times. J is TRBJ1-1 and V is TRBV12-3 or TRBV12-4, with a possible D match to TRBD1 (5 bases). V lost 6 bases and J 7 bases, leaving 12 bases between the germline ends. This CDR3 has 12 residues. The CDR3 protein is CASSKGTGEAFF. CDR3 nucleotide sequence: TGTGCCAGCAGCAAAGGGACCGGTGAAGCTTTCTTT.

This clonotype has only a few counts. The chain combines TRBV20-1 with TRBJ1-6; D uncertain. Trimming took 5 bases from V and 0 from J, leaving 17 bases between them. The CDR3 is 17 amino acids. CDR1 is DFQATT, CDR2 SNEGSKA, per germline (reference sequence). The CDR3, as DNA: TGCAGTGCTTGGCTCTCCATGGGAAGCTCCTATAATTCACCCCTCCACTTT. This codes for CSAWLSMGSSYNSPLHF.

This clonotype came up a few times. The chain carries TRBV7-9 and TRBJ2-5, with TRBD1 as a possible D gene (6 bases). With the DNA end fitting TRBJ2-7 better, the J assignment may be wrong. CDR1 is SEHNR and CDR2 is FQNEAQ in the germline V gene (reference sequence). This CDR3 comprises 15 residues. The DNA of the CDR3 is TGTGCCAGCAGCTTAATCAGCGAAAGGGGGTACGAGCAGTACTTC. This codes for CASSLISERGYEQYF.

This clonotype occurred a few times. This sequence joins TRBV5-1 and TRBJ1-2; the D is unclear. This CDR3 is built from 12 residues. V dropped 4 bases and J dropped 6 bases, with 10 bases sitting between them. CDR1 and CDR2 (germline): SGHRS, YFSETQ. CDR3 bases: TGCGCCAGCAGCACCGGACGTCATGGCTACACCTTC. Translation gives CASSTGRHGYTF.

This chain links TRBV5-1 with TRBJ2-1, with 9 bases lining up with TRBD1. The CDR3 is 14 residues long. The germline V gene has CDR1 SGHRS and CDR2 YFSETQ. Trimming cost V 3 bases and J 8 bases; bases outside gene matches: 6. CDR3 sequence reads: CASSWGDRADEQFF. In nucleotides, the CDR3 is TGCGCCAGCAGCTGGGGGGACAGGGCGGATGAGCAGTTCTTC.

This clonotype was counted between two and nine times. The chain combines TRBV6-1 with TRBJ2-4; unclear D gene. Germline CDR1 and CDR2: MNHNS and SASEGT. CDR3 size: 13 residues. V lost 0 bases, J lost 6 bases, and 6 bases lay in between. CDR3 amino acids: CASSEAGGNIQYF. CDR3 in DNA: TGTGCCAGCAGTGAAGCCGGCGGAAACATTCAGTACTTC.

DNA of the CDR3: TGTGCCATCAGTGAAGGGATTGGATCCTACGAGCAGTACTTC. Translated, it gives CAISEGIGSYEQYF. This chain uses TRBV10-3 with TRBJ2-5, with D hard to call. The DNA matches TRBJ2-7 better at its end, which makes the J call doubtful. Germline CDR1 and CDR2: ENHRY and SYGVKD. CDR3 length equals 14 residues.

The gene calls are TRBV7-3 and TRBJ2-7; D uncertain. Trimming removed 5 bases at V and 2 bases at J, with 13 bases between. Germline loops: CDR1 SGHTA, CDR2 FQGTGA. The CDR3 is 14 amino acids. The CDR3 coding sequence is TGTGCCAGCAGCCCTCGTCCCTGGGCCTACGAGCAGTACTTC. Protein product: CASSPRPWAYEQYF.

The CDR3 loop reads CASSFGLNQPQHF. In DNA, the CDR3 is TGTGCCAGCAGTTTCGGCCTGAATCAGCCCCAGCATTTT. The rearrangement uses TRBV12-3 or TRBV12-4 and TRBJ1-5; no definite D call. The CDR3 loop spans 13 amino acids. The germline V and J ends were trimmed by 3 bases and 4 bases, with 7 bases remaining between them.

Remarks on this clonotype: Sequence at one end of the junction differs from germline and may be a read error. The rearrangement links TRBV5-1 to TRBJ1-2, with D hard to call. CDR1 is SGHRS and CDR2 is YFSETQ in the germline V gene. The CDR3 spans 14 residues. The CDR3 loop is CASSLEGSGYGHTF. In nucleotides, the CDR3 is TGCGCCAGCAGCTTGGAAGGGAGCGGCTATGGCCACACCTTC.

This clonotype occurred a few times. One junction end does not reproduce the germline sequence, and a read error may be involved. The chain uses TRBV5-1 and TRBJ2-6; D gene uncertain. The CDR3 runs 15 residues. From germline, CDR1 is SGHRS and CDR2 YFSETQ. The CDR3 is CASSLVSSGANVLTF. For the CDR3, the DNA is TGTGCCAGCAGCTTAGTCAGCTCTGGGGCCAACGTCCTGACTTTC.

This sequence joins TRBV7-8 and TRBJ2-1, with D maybe TRBD2 (5 bases). Germline V gene sequence: CDR1 SGHVS, CDR2 FQNEAQ. Between the trimmed V and J ends, which lost 0 bases and 7 bases, there was a span of 19 bases. This CDR3 region has 17 residues. The CDR3 sequence: CASSLAWRTRAYNEQFF. DNA for the CDR3: TGTGCCAGCAGCTTAGCGTGGAGGACGAGAGCTTATAATGAGCAGTTCTTC.

This clonotype was counted at least ten times. V gene TRBV27 combines with J gene TRBJ1-2, with 9 bases aligning to TRBD1. V lost 6 bases, J lost 2 bases, and 4 bases stayed unmatched. This CDR3 has 14 amino acids. CDR1 is MNHEY, CDR2 SMNVEV, per germline (reference sequence). CDR3 in DNA: TGTGCCAGCAGCTTAACAGGGGGCAACTATGGCTACACCTTC. This codes for CASSLTGGNYGYTF.

The genes are TRBV20-1 and TRBJ2-5; D is uncertain. The CDR3 runs to 11 residues. V dropped 1 base and J dropped 11 bases, with 11 bases sitting between them. The germline CDR1 and CDR2 sequences are DFQATT and SNEGSKA (reference sequence). The CDR3 region has the DNA TGCAGTGCTAGAGTGAACAATGAGCAGTACTTC. It encodes CSARVNNEQYF.

The chain recombines TRBV15 with TRBJ1-2; 7 positions match TRBD1. The junction had 10 bases not matched to a gene; V was cut back by 4 bases and J by 8 bases. The CDR3 has 14 amino acids. The germline gives CDR1 LNHNV, CDR2 YYDKDF (reference sequence). The CDR3 region is CATSIETGVGGYTF. CDR3 DNA: TGTGCCACCAGCATAGAAACAGGGGTTGGCGGCTACACCTTC.

The V and J genes are TRBV19 and TRBJ1-5; 8 bases agree with TRBD1. Germline-derived CDR1 and CDR2 are LNHDA and SQIVND (reference sequence). There are 17 residues in the CDR3. Unmatched junction bases numbered 7, after V lost 3 bases and J lost 0 bases. The CDR3 DNA sequence: TGTGCCAGTAGTATCGGTCAGGGGGCGATTAGCAATCAGCCCCAGCATTTT. It yields the protein CASSIGQGAISNQPQHF.

Only a few counts were recorded for this clonotype. The V call is TRBV29-1, the J call TRBJ2-7; 9 bases are a match to TRBD1. Germline trimming cut 4 bases from V and 7 bases from J; bases unmatched to any gene: 11. The CDR3 contains 14 residues. Looked up from germline, CDR1 is SQVTM and CDR2 is ANQGSEA. This chain's CDR3 is CSVGKRDRAGEQYF. The CDR3 nucleotides are TGCAGCGTTGGGAAAAGGGACAGGGCGGGGGAGCAGTACTTC.

This clonotype was seen a handful of times. The chain couples TRBV29-1 to TRBJ1-2; tentatively, D is TRBD1 (6 bases). The germline CDR1 and CDR2 sequences are SQVTM and ANQGSEA. This CDR3 contains 16 residues. V lost 4 bases and J 4 bases, leaving 22 bases between the germline ends. CDR3 residues: CSVVDRRRGSIYGYTF. The CDR3 DNA reads as TGCAGCGTTGTAGACCGGAGGAGGGGGAGTATCTATGGCTACACCTTC.

This clonotype is a singleton in its sample. The chain is built from TRBV6-2 or TRBV6-3 and TRBJ2-3; 10 nucleotides agree with TRBD2. The CDR3 is 16 amino acids. Trimming at V came to 0 bases and at J to 6 bases, leaving 6 bases not matched to a gene. CDR1 and CDR2 from the germline V gene are MNHEY and SVGEGT. CDR3 nucleotides: TGTGCCAGCAGTTACTCGGGGCTAGCGGGAGCCGATACGCAGTATTTT. Translation: CASSYSGLAGADTQYF.

The chain links TRBV11-1 to TRBJ2-6, with TRBD2 matching over 10 bases. Germline CDR1 SGHAT, CDR2 FQDESV (reference sequence). The CDR3 totals 22 residues. The V gene end was trimmed by 4 bases and the J gene end by 0 bases; junction bases not matched to a gene: 18. The CDR3 is CASSSSAVGGSGRSSGANVLTF. The CDR3 nucleotides are TGTGCCAGCAGCTCTAGTGCCGTTGGGGGTAGCGGGAGGTCCTCTGGGGCCAACGTCCTGACTTTC.

This clonotype has a single count. The chain recombines TRBV5-6 with TRBJ2-4; 9 positions match TRBD1. This CDR3 spans 14 amino acids. V gave up 7 bases and J gave up 6 bases; unmatched junction bases: 8. Germline CDR1 SGHDT, CDR2 YYEEEE. CDR3 nucleotide sequence: TGTGCCAGCGGAACCGGGACAGGGAGAAACATTCAGTACTTC. It is translated as CASGTGTGRNIQYF.

Only a few counts were recorded for this clonotype. The V call is TRBV29-1, the J call TRBJ2-4, with D possibly TRBD1 on 6 matching bases. The V and J ends lost 7 bases and 8 bases respectively, with 21 bases between them. Germline-derived CDR1 and CDR2 are SQVTM and ANQGSEA. This CDR3 region has 14 residues. In DNA form, the CDR3 reads TGCAGCGCTCGCTTTAAAACAGGGCAGGACATTCAGTACTTC. Protein product: CSARFKTGQDIQYF.

The rearrangement joins TRBV7-8 to TRBJ2-3; unclear D gene. The CDR3 is made up of 16 amino acids. Trimming took off 4 bases at V and 0 bases at J, with 14 bases between the two ends. Germline lookup yields CDR1 SGHVS and CDR2 FQNEAQ. CDR3 loop: CASSSLTLESTDTQYF. CDR3 nucleotide sequence: TGTGCCAGCAGCTCCTTAACTCTGGAAAGCACAGATACGCAGTATTTT.

The sample holds a few counts of this clonotype. CDR3 in DNA: TGCGCCAGCATCGACTCCGCCCTAGACGAAAAAAAGGCCAAAAACATTCAGTACTTC. It encodes CASIDSALDEKKAKNIQYF. The V gene is TRBV5-1, the J gene TRBJ2-4; D is undetermined. V was shortened by 6 bases and J by 1 base, with 26 bases between the two germline ends. This CDR3 comprises 19 residues. In germline, CDR1 is SGHRS, CDR2 YFSETQ.

This chain links TRBV28 with TRBJ2-6, with 9 bases lining up with TRBD1. V shed 5 bases, J shed 0 bases, and the junction held 11 bases outside the gene matches. The length of the CDR3 is 19 residues. CDR1 and CDR2 (germline): MDHEN, SYDVKM. CDR3 nucleotides: TGTGCCAGCAGTGTCGCGGGACAGGGAATGAGCTCTGGGGCCAACGTCCTGACTTTC. Residues: CASSVAGQGMSSGANVLTF.

The genes are TRBV19 and TRBJ2-3, with 8 bases aligning to TRBD2. V dropped 5 bases and J dropped 5; count of bases not matched to a gene: 9. CDR1 is LNHDA, CDR2 SQIVND, per germline (reference sequence). This CDR3 has 15 amino acids. The chain's CDR3 is CASSPPAGVKDTQYF. In nucleotides, the CDR3 is TGTGCCAGTAGTCCCCCAGCGGGAGTTAAAGATACGCAGTATTTT.

The chain joins TRBV9 to TRBJ2-1, with D possibly TRBD1 on 5 matching bases. Trimming took 1 base from V and 7 from J, leaving 12 bases between them. CDR1 is SGDLS and CDR2 is YYNGEE in the germline V gene. The CDR3 spans 14 residues. The CDR3 bases are TGTGCCAGCAGCGTACAGGACACCCGTAATGAGCAGTTCTTC. Protein sequence: CASSVQDTRNEQFF.

This clonotype came up a few times. V gene TRBV29-1 combines with J gene TRBJ1-2; D is unclear. This CDR3 comprises 10 residues. Trimming removed 4 bases from V and 2 bases from J, with 2 bases in between. Germline V lookup: CDR1 SQVTM, CDR2 ANQGSEA. The CDR3 bases are TGCAGCGTTGGGAACTATGGCTACACCTTC. Translation: CSVGNYGYTF.